This TCR beta chain stems from a study of monozygotic twins with inflammatory bowel disease. Points from the study as a whole: Relative to healthy twins, IBD patients had fewer clonotypes in common with others, a gap that was especially apparent with disease activity. No discrimination was achieved between different T cell subtypes.

Donors gave about 2.3 ml of blood apiece. Amplification used two nested PCRs: roughly 17 cycles, then about 10 cycles, on TCRalpha/TCRbeta cDNA. After re-calling the 5' RACE reads, TCRdb lists one entry per CDR3 protein, DNA absent. Reported are about 300,000 distinct CDR3 sequences; the ten largest clones contain 5.6%. Concerning this clonotype itself: The target antigen is unknown.

CDR3 size: 14 residues. Looked up from germline, CDR1 is SGHTA and CDR2 is FQGNSA. This sequence joins TRBV7-2 and TRBJ1-1; TCRdb designates TRBD1, a call that cannot be tested without DNA. The sequenced material came from blood. The TCR was taken from a human donor with ulcerative colitis or Crohn's disease, or a healthy co-twin of an affected twin (not recorded which). The CDR3 is CASRRADPGTEAFF.